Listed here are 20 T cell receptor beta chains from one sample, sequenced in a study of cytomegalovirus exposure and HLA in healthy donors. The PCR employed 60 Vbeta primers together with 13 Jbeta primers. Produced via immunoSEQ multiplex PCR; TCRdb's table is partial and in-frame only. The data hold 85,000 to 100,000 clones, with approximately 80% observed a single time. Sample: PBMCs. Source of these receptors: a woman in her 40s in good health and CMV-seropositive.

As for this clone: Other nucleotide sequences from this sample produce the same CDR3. As DNA, the CDR3 is TGTGCCAGCAGGGGGGGGAGCAATCAGCCCCAGCATTTT. It specifies CASRGGSNQPQHF. V usage is TRBV28 and J usage is TRBJ1-5; D might be TRBD1 (5 bases). The CDR3 totals 13 residues. Germline CDR1 MDHEN, CDR2 SYDVKM. V lost 6 bases, J lost 1 base, and 7 bases lay in between.

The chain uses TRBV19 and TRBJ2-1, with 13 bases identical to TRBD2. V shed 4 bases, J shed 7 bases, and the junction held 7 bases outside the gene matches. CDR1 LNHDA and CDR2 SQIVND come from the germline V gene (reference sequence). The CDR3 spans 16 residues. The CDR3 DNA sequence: TGTGCCAGTAGTACAGGACTAGCGGGAGCGAAAAATGAGCAGTTCTTC. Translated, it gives CASSTGLAGAKNEQFF. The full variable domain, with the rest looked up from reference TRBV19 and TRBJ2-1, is DGGITQSPKYLFRKEGQNVTLSCEQNLNHDAMYWYRQDPGQGLRLIYYSQIVNDFQKGDIAEGYSVSREKKESFPLTVTSAQKNPTAFYLCASSTGLAGAKNEQFFGPGTRLTVL.

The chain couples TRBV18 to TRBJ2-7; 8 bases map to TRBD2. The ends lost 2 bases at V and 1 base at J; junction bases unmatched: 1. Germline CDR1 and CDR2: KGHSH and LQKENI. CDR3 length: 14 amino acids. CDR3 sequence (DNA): TGTGCCAGCTCACCAAGCGGGAGTTCCTACGAGCAGTACTTC. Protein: CASSPSGSSYEQYF.

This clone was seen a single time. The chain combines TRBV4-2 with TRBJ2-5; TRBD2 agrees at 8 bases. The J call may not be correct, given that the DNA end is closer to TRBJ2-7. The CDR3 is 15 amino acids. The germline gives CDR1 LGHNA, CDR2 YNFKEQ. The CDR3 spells CASSQEREGPYEQYF. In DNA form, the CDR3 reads TGTGCCAGCAGCCAAGAACGGGAGGGTCCTTACGAGCAGTACTTC.

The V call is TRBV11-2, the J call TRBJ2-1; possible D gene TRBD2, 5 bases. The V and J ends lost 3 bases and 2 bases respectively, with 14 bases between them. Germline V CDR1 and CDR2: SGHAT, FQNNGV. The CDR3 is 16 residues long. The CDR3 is CASSFIAGETYNEQFF. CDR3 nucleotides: TGTGCCAGCAGCTTTATTGCGGGCGAAACCTACAATGAGCAGTTCTTC.

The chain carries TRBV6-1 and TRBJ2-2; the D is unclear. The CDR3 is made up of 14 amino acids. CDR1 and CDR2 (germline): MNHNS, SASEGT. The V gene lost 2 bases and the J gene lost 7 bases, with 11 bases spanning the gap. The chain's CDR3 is CASSEYSGGGELFF. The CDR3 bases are TGTGCCAGCAGTGAATATAGTGGTGGCGGGGAGCTGTTTTTT.

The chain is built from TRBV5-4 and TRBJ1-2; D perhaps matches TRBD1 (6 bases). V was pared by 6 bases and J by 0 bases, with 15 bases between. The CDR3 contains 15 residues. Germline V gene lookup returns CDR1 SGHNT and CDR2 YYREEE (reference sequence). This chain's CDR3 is CASTSDRTANYGYTF. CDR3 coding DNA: TGTGCCAGCACATCGGACAGAACTGCTAACTATGGCTACACCTTC.

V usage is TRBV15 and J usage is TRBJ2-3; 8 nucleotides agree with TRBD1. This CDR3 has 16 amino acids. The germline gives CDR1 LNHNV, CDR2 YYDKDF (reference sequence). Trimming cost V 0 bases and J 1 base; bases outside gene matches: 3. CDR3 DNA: TGTGCCACCAGCAGAGACAGGGGGCAAGGCACAGATACGCAGTATTTT. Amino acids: CATSRDRGQGTDTQYF.

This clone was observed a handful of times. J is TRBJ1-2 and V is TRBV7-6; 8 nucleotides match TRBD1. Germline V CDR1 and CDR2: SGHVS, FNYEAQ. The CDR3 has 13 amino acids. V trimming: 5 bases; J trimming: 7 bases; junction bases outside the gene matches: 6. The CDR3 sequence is CASSPPGGSGYTF. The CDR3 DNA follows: TGTGCCAGCAGCCCCCCAGGGGGCTCTGGCTACACCTTC.

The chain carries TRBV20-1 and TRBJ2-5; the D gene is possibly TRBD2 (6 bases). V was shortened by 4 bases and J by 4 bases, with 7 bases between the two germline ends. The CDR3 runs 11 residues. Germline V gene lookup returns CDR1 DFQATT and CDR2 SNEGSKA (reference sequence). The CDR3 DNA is TGCAGTGCTACGGGGGTAGAGACCCAGTACTTC. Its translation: CSATGVETQYF.

In nucleotides, the CDR3 is TGTGCCAGCAGCGTAGGTTGGGGGCAGGCCTCTGGAAACACCATATATTTT. Protein sequence: CASSVGWGQASGNTIYF. The V call is TRBV9, the J call TRBJ1-3; tentative D call: TRBD1 (6 bases). V was trimmed by 0 bases and J by 0 bases, leaving 13 bases between them. The germline CDR1 and CDR2 sequences are SGDLS and YYNGEE. The CDR3 is made up of 17 amino acids.

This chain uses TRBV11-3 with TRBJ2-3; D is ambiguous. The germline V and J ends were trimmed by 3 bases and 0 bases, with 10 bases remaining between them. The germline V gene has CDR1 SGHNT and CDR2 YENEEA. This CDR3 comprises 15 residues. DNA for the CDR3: TGTGCCAGCAGCTTGACATCATCTAGCACAGATACGCAGTATTTT. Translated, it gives CASSLTSSSTDTQYF.

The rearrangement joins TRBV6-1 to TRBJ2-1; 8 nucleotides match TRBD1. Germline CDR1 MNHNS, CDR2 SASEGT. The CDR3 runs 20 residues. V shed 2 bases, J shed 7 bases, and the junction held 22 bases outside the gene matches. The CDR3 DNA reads TGTGCCAGCAGTGAAAAGTTCCCGGGACAGGCGCCACCCGGGGCTAATGAGCAGTTCTTC. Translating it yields CASSEKFPGQAPPGANEQFF.

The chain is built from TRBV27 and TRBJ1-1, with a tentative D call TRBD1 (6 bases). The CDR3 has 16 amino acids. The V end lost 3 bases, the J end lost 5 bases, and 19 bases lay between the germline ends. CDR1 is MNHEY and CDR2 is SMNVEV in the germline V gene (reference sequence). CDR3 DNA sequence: TGTGCCAGCAGTTTTAATACAGGGTGGTTTTCGACTGAAGCTTTCTTT. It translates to CASSFNTGWFSTEAFF.

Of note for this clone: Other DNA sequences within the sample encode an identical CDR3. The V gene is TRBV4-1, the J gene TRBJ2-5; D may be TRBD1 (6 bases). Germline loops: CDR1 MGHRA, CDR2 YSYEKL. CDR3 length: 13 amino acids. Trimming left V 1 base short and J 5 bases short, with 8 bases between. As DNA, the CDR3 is TGCGCCAGCAGCCAAGTAAGGGGGGAGACCCAGTACTTC. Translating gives CASSQVRGETQYF.

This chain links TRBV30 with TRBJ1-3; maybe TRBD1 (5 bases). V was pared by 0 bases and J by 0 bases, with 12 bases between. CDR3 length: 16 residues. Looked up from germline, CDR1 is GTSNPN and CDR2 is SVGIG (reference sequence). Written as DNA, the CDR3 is TGTGCCTGGAGTGTAGGGCAGGGAAACTCTGGAAACACCATATATTTT. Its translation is CAWSVGQGNSGNTIYF. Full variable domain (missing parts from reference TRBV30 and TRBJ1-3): SQTIHQWPATLVQPVGSPLSLECTVEGTSNPNLYWYRQAAGRGLQLLFYSVGIGQISSEVPQNLSASRPQDRQFILSSKKLLLSDSGFYLCAWSVGQGNSGNTIYFGEGSWLTVV.

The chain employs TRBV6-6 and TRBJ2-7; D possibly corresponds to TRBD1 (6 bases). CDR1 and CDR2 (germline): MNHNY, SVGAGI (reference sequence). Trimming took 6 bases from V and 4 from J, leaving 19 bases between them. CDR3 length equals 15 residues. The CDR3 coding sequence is TGTGCCAGCAGCCATCCGGGACACTCGAAATACGAGCAGTACTTC. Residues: CASSHPGHSKYEQYF.

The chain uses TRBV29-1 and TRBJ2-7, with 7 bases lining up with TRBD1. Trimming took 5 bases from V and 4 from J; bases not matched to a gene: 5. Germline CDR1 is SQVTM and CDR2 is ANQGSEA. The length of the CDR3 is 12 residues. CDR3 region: CSVQGQTYEQYF. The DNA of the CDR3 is TGCAGCGTTCAGGGACAGACATACGAGCAGTACTTC.

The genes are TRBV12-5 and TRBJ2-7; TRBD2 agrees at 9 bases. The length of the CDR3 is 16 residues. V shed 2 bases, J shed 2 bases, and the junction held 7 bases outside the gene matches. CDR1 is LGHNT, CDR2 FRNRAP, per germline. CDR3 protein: CASGLLRGLATYEQYF. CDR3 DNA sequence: TGTGCTAGTGGTTTGCTTCGAGGACTAGCGACCTACGAGCAGTACTTC.

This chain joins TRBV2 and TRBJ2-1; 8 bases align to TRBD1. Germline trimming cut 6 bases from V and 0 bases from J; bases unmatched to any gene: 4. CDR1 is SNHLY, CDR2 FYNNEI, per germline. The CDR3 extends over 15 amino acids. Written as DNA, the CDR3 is TGTGCCAGCAGCAGACAGGGGCCCTCCTACAATGAGCAGTTCTTC. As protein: CASSRQGPSYNEQFF. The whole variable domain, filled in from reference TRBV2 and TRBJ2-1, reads EPEVTQTPSHQVTQMGQEVILRCVPISNHLYFYWYRQILGQKVEFLVSFYNNEISEKSEIFDDQFSVERPDGSNFTLKIRSTKLEDSAMYFCASSRQGPSYNEQFFGPGTRLTVL.